Following are 29 T cell receptor beta chains from one sample sequenced in a study of blood T cells in healthy people across ages. A second PCR, run for roughly 7 to 12 cycles, used a sample-barcoded 5' primer plus a J-beta primer mix. TCRdb independently ran MiXCR on the 5' RACE reads; one entry per CDR3 protein. The sample shows about 1,800,000 distinct CDR3 sequences, 28% of them seen only once. Sequenced input: blood. The receptors derive from a woman aged 25-40 years in good health.

This chain links TRBV6-2 or TRBV6-3 with TRBJ1-5; 7 bases match TRBD1. The J segment lost 5 bases and the V segment lost 4 bases, leaving 11 bases of the junction unmatched. The CDR3 has 16 residues. CDR1 is MNHEY, CDR2 SVGEGT, per germline. The CDR3 DNA is TGTGCCAGCAGTTTGTCTGGACAGGTGTCCTATCAGCCCCAGCATTTT. Its protein product is CASSLSGQVSYQPQHF.

This clonotype was counted only a few times. The V gene is TRBV19, the J gene TRBJ1-5; D may be TRBD1 (6 bases). The V end lost 7 bases, the J end lost 7 bases, and 20 bases lay between the germline ends. CDR3 size: 15 residues. CDR1 and CDR2 (germline): LNHDA, SQIVND (reference sequence). CDR3 region: CASIGGPGGKQPQHF. The CDR3 DNA reads as TGTGCCAGTATTGGGGGGCCTGGGGGTAAGCAGCCCCAGCATTTT.

This clonotype was recorded many times. The rearrangement joins TRBV5-1 to TRBJ2-7, with D hard to call. The length of the CDR3 is 13 residues. The V end lost 4 bases, the J end lost 6 bases, and 14 bases lay between the germline ends. Per the germline V gene, CDR1 is SGHRS and CDR2 is YFSETQ. The CDR3 reads CASSHREPSEQYF. CDR3 DNA sequence: TGCGCCAGCAGCCACCGAGAGCCTAGCGAGCAGTACTTC.

J is TRBJ1-5 and V is TRBV4-1, with 7 bases that match TRBD1. The germline V gene encodes CDR1 MGHRA and CDR2 YSYEKL. CDR3 length equals 17 residues. Unmatched junction bases numbered 11, after V lost 1 base and J lost 5 bases. The CDR3 is CASSQVSETGWDQPQHF. CDR3 DNA sequence: TGCGCCAGCAGCCAAGTCTCAGAGACAGGGTGGGATCAGCCCCAGCATTTT.

Only a few counts were recorded for this clonotype. V and J are TRBV29-1 and TRBJ2-3, with no clear D. V dropped 7 bases and J dropped 6 bases, with 11 bases sitting between them. Germline V gene data show CDR1 as SQVTM and CDR2 as ANQGSEA. The CDR3 contains 11 residues. CDR3 in amino acids: CSDRWGDTQYF. For the CDR3, the DNA is TGCAGCGACAGATGGGGTGATACGCAGTATTTT.

The chain carries TRBV20-1 and TRBJ1-5; a possible D gene is TRBD1 (5 bases). CDR1 and CDR2 (germline): DFQATT, SNEGSKA (reference sequence). This CDR3 spans 14 amino acids. With 6 bases removed from V and 4 bases from J, the gap between germline ends came to 16 bases. The CDR3 sequence is CSAPVRGKNQPQHF. The CDR3 DNA reads as TGCAGTGCACCCGTTCGGGGGAAGAATCAGCCCCAGCATTTT.

This clonotype occurred a few times. The chain has TRBV20-1 and TRBJ2-5, with D perhaps TRBD2 (6 bases). Germline CDR1 is DFQATT and CDR2 is SNEGSKA (reference sequence). This CDR3 comprises 14 residues. The V end lost 6 bases, the J end lost 5 bases, and 19 bases lay between the germline ends. Written as DNA, the CDR3 is TGCAGTGCGCCTACACCCACCCGGGGGGAGACCCAGTACTTC. Protein: CSAPTPTRGETQYF.

This clonotype was counted between two and nine times. The chain employs TRBV13 and TRBJ2-3, with no clear D. CDR1 and CDR2 from the germline V gene are PRHDT and FYEKMQ (reference sequence). The germline V and J ends were trimmed by 4 bases and 0 bases, with 11 bases remaining between them. This CDR3 has 15 residues. Here the CDR3 reads CASSSPTTSTDTQYF. As DNA, the CDR3 is TGTGCCAGCAGCTCCCCGACAACTAGCACAGATACGCAGTATTTT.

The J gene is TRBJ2-1, the V gene TRBV20-1; D gene unclear. Germline V CDR1 and CDR2: DFQATT, SNEGSKA (reference sequence). The V and J ends lost 5 bases and 4 bases respectively, with 6 bases between them. The CDR3 runs to 11 residues. The CDR3 loop is CSAHRYNEQFF. The CDR3 DNA reads as TGCAGTGCTCATCGGTACAATGAGCAGTTCTTC.

The chain has TRBV3-1 and TRBJ1-5; no clear D. The CDR3 is made up of 14 amino acids. CDR1 is LGHDT and CDR2 is YNNKEL in the germline V gene (reference sequence). V was pared by 2 bases and J by 4 bases, with 9 bases between. The CDR3 bases are TGTGCCAGCAGCCAAAGGTCAGGTAATCAGCCCCAGCATTTT. Residues: CASSQRSGNQPQHF.

A word on this clonotype: A much larger clone lies a single base off, so this may be a read error. V and J are TRBV28 and TRBJ2-5; 9 nucleotides align to TRBD1. Germline V CDR1 and CDR2: MDHEN, SYDVKM. This CDR3 region has 15 residues. V dropped 5 bases and J dropped 5; count of bases not matched to a gene: 9. The CDR3 region is CASSARTGVGETQYF. The CDR3 region has the DNA TGTGCCAGCAGTGCCCGGACAGGGGTTGGCGAGACCCAGTACTTC.

This chain joins TRBV10-2 and TRBJ2-5, with D possibly TRBD1 on 7 matching bases. Germline V gene sequence: CDR1 WSHSY, CDR2 SAAADI. The CDR3 runs to 15 residues. V was shortened by 5 bases and J by 4 bases, with 17 bases between the two germline ends. The CDR3 sequence is CASSYSAEGAETQYF. The CDR3 region has the DNA TGCGCCAGCAGTTACAGTGCGGAGGGGGCAGAGACCCAGTACTTC.

As to this clonotype: An end of the junction does not agree with germline; a read error may underlie this. This chain joins TRBV2 and TRBJ1-2, with D possibly being TRBD1 (6 bases). This CDR3 is built from 16 residues. The germline V gene encodes CDR1 SNHLY and CDR2 FYNNEI. CDR3 residues: CASSQPPTGTRGGHTF. CDR3 sequence (DNA): TGTGCCAGCAGTCAACCACCTACAGGGACTCGGGGTGGCCACACCTTC. Full variable domain (outside the CDR3, taken from reference TRBV2 and TRBJ1-2): EPEVTQTPSHQVTQMGQEVILRCVPISNHLYFYWYRQILGQKVEFLVSFYNNEISEKSEIFDDQFSVERPDGSNFTLKIRSTKLEDSAMYFCASSQPPTGTRGGHTFGSGTRLTVV.

A few counts support this clonotype. The CDR3 reads CASSSAGSSYNSPLHF. CDR3 bases: TGCGCCAGCAGCTCCGCAGGGAGCTCCTATAATTCACCCCTCCACTTT. The chain carries TRBV5-1 and TRBJ1-6; TRBD1 might be the D (5 bases). Per the germline V gene, CDR1 is SGHRS and CDR2 is YFSETQ. Trimming left V 3 bases short and J 0 bases short, with 10 bases between. The CDR3 extends over 16 amino acids.

The V call is TRBV7-9, the J call TRBJ1-2, with D unresolved. This CDR3 is 13 amino acids long. Germline CDR1 reads SEHNR; CDR2 reads FQNEAQ (reference sequence). The V end lost 5 bases, the J end lost 0 bases, and 7 bases lay between the germline ends. The CDR3 reads CASSKSANYGYTF. CDR3 coding DNA: TGTGCCAGCAGCAAGTCGGCTAACTATGGCTACACCTTC. The complete variable domain, with remaining parts taken from reference TRBV7-9 and TRBJ1-2, reads DTGVSQNPRHKITKRGQNVTFRCDPISEHNRLYWYRQTLGQGPEFLTYFQNEAQLEKSRLLSDRFSAERPKGSFSTLEIQRTEQGDSAMYLCASSKSANYGYTFGSGTRLTVV.

The V and J genes are TRBV10-2 and TRBJ1-5; D unclear. Trimming shortened V by 8 bases and J by 5 bases, and 13 bases separated the two germline ends. The CDR3 runs to 13 residues. Germline CDR1 and CDR2: WSHSY and SAAADI. CDR3 loop: CASSTARYQPQHF. CDR3 in DNA: TGCGCCAGCTCTACAGCTCGCTATCAGCCCCAGCATTTT.

CDR3 protein: CASSFGPGQPQHF. CDR3 in DNA: TGTGCCAGCAGTTTCGGGCCTGGGCAGCCCCAGCATTTT. The chain is built from TRBV12-3 or TRBV12-4 and TRBJ1-5; D gene ambiguous. This CDR3 region has 13 residues. The V gene lost 3 bases and the J gene lost 7 bases, with 10 bases spanning the gap.

This chain links TRBV10-3 with TRBJ2-3, with 8 bases that match TRBD2. Germline V gives CDR1 ENHRY, CDR2 SYGVKD. CDR3 length: 13 amino acids. The trim removed 6 bases at V and 4 bases at J, leaving 3 bases unmatched. The CDR3 loop reads CAIRGLGADTQYF. DNA of the CDR3: TGTGCCATCAGGGGACTAGGAGCAGATACGCAGTATTTT.

There are a few counts of this clonotype. The chain uses TRBV20-1 and TRBJ1-2; D is uncertain. V was clipped by 5 bases and J by 0 bases, with 13 bases between them. The CDR3 totals 14 residues. Germline CDR1 reads DFQATT; CDR2 reads SNEGSKA (reference sequence). In DNA form, the CDR3 reads TGCAGTGCTCGACGGACTGATACTAACTATGGCTACACCTTC. As protein: CSARRTDTNYGYTF.

V is TRBV6-5 and J is TRBJ1-5; D is unclear. The CDR3 extends over 15 amino acids. Per the germline V gene, CDR1 is MNHEY and CDR2 is SVGAGI. The V gene lost 5 bases and the J gene lost 0 bases, with 11 bases spanning the gap. The DNA for the CDR3 is TGTGCCAGCAGTCTTCAGCTGAATAGCAATCAGCCCCAGCATTTT. It codes for CASSLQLNSNQPQHF.

This clonotype showed up many times. The V call is TRBV4-1, the J call TRBJ2-7, with TRBD2 matching 7 bases. The CDR3 is 17 amino acids. With 1 base clipped from V and 3 bases from J, the junction kept 12 bases outside the gene matches. Germline CDR1 is MGHRA and CDR2 is YSYEKL. This chain's CDR3 is CASSQVQEAGGSYEQYF. CDR3 nucleotides: TGCGCCAGCAGCCAAGTACAGGAAGCGGGCGGGAGCTACGAGCAGTACTTC.

This clonotype appeared a few times. The V gene is TRBV14, the J gene TRBJ2-7; no clear D. The CDR3 consists of 14 residues. Germline CDR1 reads SGHDN; CDR2 reads FVKESK. Trimming cost V 5 bases and J 4 bases, with 15 bases left between them. CDR3 residues: CASSNALGSYEQYF. CDR3 sequence (DNA): TGTGCCAGCAGCAACGCCCTAGGATCGTACGAGCAGTACTTC.

The V call is TRBV12-3 or TRBV12-4, the J call TRBJ2-5; 7 bases map to TRBD2. The CDR3 length is 17 residues. Trimming took 0 bases from V and 5 from J; bases not matched to a gene: 12. CDR3 region: CASSLALGTTLGETQYF. The DNA of the CDR3 is TGTGCCAGCAGTTTAGCCCTCGGGACTACTCTCGGGGAGACCCAGTACTTC.

This clonotype was counted only a few times. In DNA form, the CDR3 reads TGTTCCACAGGGATCTCGCTCTCTGGCGAGCAGTACTTC. This encodes CSTGISLSGEQYF. The gene calls are TRBV6-5 and TRBJ2-5; D possibly corresponds to TRBD1 (6 bases). Matching the DNA end better, TRBJ2-7 makes the J call doubtful. The CDR3 extends over 13 amino acids. The germline gives CDR1 MNHEY, CDR2 SVGAGI.

This clonotype was observed many times. The chain has TRBV4-1 and TRBJ2-5; D perhaps matches TRBD2 (5 bases). The CDR3 runs to 15 residues. The germline V gene encodes CDR1 MGHRA and CDR2 YSYEKL. V lost 1 base to trimming and J lost 2 bases, with 11 bases between them. This chain's CDR3 is CASSQVLRVQETQYF. CDR3 DNA: TGCGCCAGCAGCCAAGTCTTGAGGGTTCAAGAGACCCAGTACTTC.

V gene TRBV30 combines with J gene TRBJ2-5, with D uncertain. CDR3 length: 13 residues. CDR1 GTSNPN and CDR2 SVGIG come from the germline V gene (reference sequence). V was trimmed by 2 bases and J by 0 bases, leaving 7 bases between them. The CDR3 sequence: CAWSIQYQETQYF. As DNA, the CDR3 is TGTGCCTGGAGTATACAGTACCAAGAGACCCAGTACTTC.

This clonotype was seen only a few times. The chain recombines TRBV29-1 with TRBJ2-3; tentative D call: TRBD2 (5 bases). The CDR3 spans 13 residues. V lost 4 bases to trimming and J lost 4 bases, with 12 bases between them. Germline CDR1 is SQVTM and CDR2 is ANQGSEA. CDR3 DNA sequence: TGCAGCGTTGTCTCCGGGCGGGCAGATACGCAGTATTTT. This sequence encodes CSVVSGRADTQYF.

This clonotype was observed many times. This chain links TRBV5-4 with TRBJ2-7; weak D call: TRBD2 (5 bases). From germline, CDR1 is SGHNT and CDR2 YYREEE (reference sequence). Between the trimmed V and J ends, which lost 4 bases and 6 bases, there was a span of 20 bases. CDR3 size: 15 residues. The CDR3 loop is CASSHPGRPPTEQYF. For the CDR3, the DNA is TGTGCCAGCAGCCACCCGGGAAGGCCTCCGACCGAGCAGTACTTC.

This clonotype was recorded a few times. This chain connects TRBV7-2 to TRBJ2-3; D perhaps matches TRBD2 (6 bases). CDR1 and CDR2 from the germline V gene are SGHTA and FQGNSA. The CDR3 consists of 14 residues. The V end was cut by 6 bases, the J end by 3 bases, with 13 bases between. The CDR3 DNA reads as TGTGCCAGCAGAAATACGGGAGCGACAGATACGCAGTATTTT. This sequence encodes CASRNTGATDTQYF.